Following are 9 T cell receptor beta chains from one sample sequenced in a study of blood T cell repertoires in COVID-19. The repertoire was sequenced with immunoSEQ multiplex PCR; TCRdb's copy has only in-frame clones and lacks some. The sample includes roughly 140,000 clones, about four fifths of them seen just once. The sample taken for sequencing was peripheral blood. The receptors shown here come from a human donor with acute or convalescent COVID-19. The donor label of this sample is uncertain.

Only a few counts were recorded for this clone. CDR3 in DNA: TGTGCCAGCAGTCAGGGGGCGCGGTACGAGCAGTACGTC. It yields the protein CASSQGARYEQYV. The chain links TRBV6-5 to TRBJ2-7, with TRBD1 matching 8 bases. The CDR3 loop spans 13 amino acids. The germline CDR1 and CDR2 sequences are MNHEY and SVGAGI. V lost 5 bases, J lost 4 bases, and 4 bases stayed unmatched.

The chain links TRBV6-2 or TRBV6-3 to TRBJ2-3; 10 bases are a match to TRBD2. The V segment lost 6 bases and the J segment 3 bases; nucleotides outside the gene matches: 15. CDR1 is MNHEY, CDR2 SVGEGT, per germline. This CDR3 spans 18 amino acids. The CDR3 is CASSRERGGMGGTDTQYF. CDR3 bases: TGTGCCAGCAGCCGGGAGCGGGGGGGCATGGGCGGAACAGATACGCAGTATTTT.

This clone was picked up a small number of times. The chain combines TRBV3-1 (or the pseudogene TRBV3-2) with TRBJ1-2, with D unresolved. This CDR3 has 12 residues. In germline, CDR1 is LGHDT, CDR2 YNNKEL (reference sequence). Trimming took 3 bases from V and 7 from J, leaving 9 bases between them. CDR3 nucleotides: TGTGCCAGCAGCCACTCGACGGGTGGCTACACCTTC. Amino acid sequence: CASSHSTGGYTF.

This clone was counted once. V usage is TRBV5-1 and J usage is TRBJ1-5; D unclear. The CDR3 runs to 13 residues. Germline CDR1 reads SGHRS; CDR2 reads YFSETQ. The ends were cut back, 1 base at V and 7 bases at J, with 9 bases in the middle. The CDR3 region is CASSLSPGQPQHF. CDR3 sequence (DNA): TGCGCCAGCAGCTTGTCCCCAGGCCAGCCCCAGCATTTT.

Only one count was recorded for this clone. The germline gene is not matched at one end of the junction; a read error may be the cause. This CDR3 reads CASRETVLQPQHF. CDR3 sequence (DNA): TGTGCCAGCCGTGAGACAGTTCTTCAGCCCCAGCATTTT. The chain joins TRBV25-1 to TRBJ1-5, with a tentative D call TRBD1 (5 bases). The CDR3 consists of 13 residues. Germline V lookup: CDR1 MGHDK, CDR2 SYGVNS.

The chain combines TRBV20-1 with TRBJ1-2, with 8 positions matching TRBD1. Germline V CDR1 and CDR2: DFQATT, SNEGSKA (reference sequence). This CDR3 comprises 11 residues. The CDR3 DNA is TGCAGCCCGGACAGGGTGAATGGCTACACCTTC. Translation: CSPDRVNGYTF.

V and J are TRBV19 and TRBJ1-5; D uncertain. The CDR3 loop spans 15 amino acids. Between the trimmed V and J ends, which lost 6 bases and 5 bases, there was a span of 17 bases. CDR1 and CDR2 from the germline V gene are LNHDA and SQIVND (reference sequence). CDR3: CASSSAGRSHQPQHF. CDR3 sequence (DNA): TGTGCCAGTAGCTCCGCGGGTCGGAGCCATCAGCCCCAGCATTTT.

This clone has only a few counts. This rearrangement joins TRBV27 to TRBJ2-2; TRBD1 agrees at 10 bases. There are 17 residues in the CDR3. The germline CDR1 and CDR2 sequences are MNHEY and SMNVEV (reference sequence). With 6 bases clipped from V and 4 bases from J, the junction kept 11 bases outside the gene matches. For the CDR3, the DNA is TGTGCCAGCAGGCGGACAGGGGGTCTCCTTGGCACCGGGGAGCTGTTTTTT. This encodes CASRRTGGLLGTGELFF.

V gene TRBV28 combines with J gene TRBJ1-1; D is unclear. V was trimmed by 6 bases and J by 4 bases, leaving 18 bases between them. Germline CDR1 reads MDHEN; CDR2 reads SYDVKM. The CDR3 is made up of 15 amino acids. In DNA form, the CDR3 reads TGTGCCAGCAGACTTGGAGAGGGAAGGATCACTGAAGCTTTCTTT. This codes for CASRLGEGRITEAFF. The complete variable domain, with remaining parts taken from reference TRBV28 and TRBJ1-1, reads DVKVTQSSRYLVKRTGEKVFLECVQDMDHENMFWYRQDPGLGLRLIYFSYDVKMKEKGDIPEGYSVSREKKERFSLILESASTNQTSMYLCASRLGEGRITEAFFGQGTRLTVV.